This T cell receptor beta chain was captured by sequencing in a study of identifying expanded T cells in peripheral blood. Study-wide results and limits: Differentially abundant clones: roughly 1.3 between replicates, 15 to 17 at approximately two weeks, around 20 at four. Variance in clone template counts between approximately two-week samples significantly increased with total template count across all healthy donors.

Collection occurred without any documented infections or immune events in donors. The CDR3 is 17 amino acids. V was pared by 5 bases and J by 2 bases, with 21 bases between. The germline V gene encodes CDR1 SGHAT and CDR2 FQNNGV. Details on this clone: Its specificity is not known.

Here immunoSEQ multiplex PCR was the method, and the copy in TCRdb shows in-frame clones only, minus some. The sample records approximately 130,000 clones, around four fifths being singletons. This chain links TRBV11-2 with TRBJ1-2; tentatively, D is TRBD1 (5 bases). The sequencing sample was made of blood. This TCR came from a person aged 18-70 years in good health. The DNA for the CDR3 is TGTGCCAGCAGCCCCGTTCAGGACACTGGATCAAACTATGGCTACACCTTC. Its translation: CASSPVQDTGSNYGYTF.